The T cell receptor (beta chain) described here comes from a study of cytomegalovirus exposure and HLA in healthy donors. Study results and limitations: Across donors, most TCRs were seen rarely, yet some public ones were widespread. Using the classifier, cytomegalovirus status was reportedly diagnosed with high specificity and sensitivity.

Measured with immunoSEQ multiplex PCR; TCRdb has only the in-frame clones, and not every one. Of roughly 120,000 clones in the sample, approximately 89% are singletons; the top ten hold approximately 1.9%. For this clone: Its cognate antigen is unknown.

Among the approximately 130 subjects of the validation cohort, separate from the 666-subject first cohort, were the donors. The CDR3 is made up of 17 amino acids. Germline V gene lookup returns CDR1 MGHRA and CDR2 YSYEKL. The V end lost 1 base, the J end lost 3 bases, and 16 bases lay between the germline ends. Material: PBMCs. The clonotype comes from a woman aged 18 to 35 in good health and CMV-seronegative. The chain joins TRBV4-1 to TRBJ1-5; perhaps TRBD1 as D (6 bases). In DNA form, the CDR3 reads TGCGCCAGCAGCCAAGTTTTTATAGGACAGCCCAATCAGCCCCAGCATTTT. It yields the protein CASSQVFIGQPNQPQHF.